This TCR beta chain was documented in a study of cytomegalovirus exposure and HLA in healthy donors. General study results and limits: There were reportedly fewer N-insertions in an Asian-associated ancestry cluster than the approximately 670-donor mean, in a later analysis. Cytomegalovirus-associated TCR beta chains were listed, numbering roughly 150. Association with HLA alleles at 0.05 false discovery rate was found for 16,951 TCR beta sequences in a later analysis.

In regard to this clone: What it binds is not known.

The study ran its PCR with 60 Vbeta and 13 Jbeta primers. Sequencing was performed with immunoSEQ multiplex PCR; in TCRdb, only in-frame clones are kept and a portion is missing. Altogether under 120,000 clones are present, roughly 70% being singletons, with the ten largest covering 9.5% to 13%. This TCR derives from a man aged 35 to 55 in good health and CMV-seropositive. The sequenced sample consisted of PBMCs.

The CDR3 coding sequence is TGCGCCAGCAGCCAGGGCCCGAGAGGGGGGGGGACCGAGCAGTACTTC. Protein: CASSQGPRGGGTEQYF. The chain carries TRBV4-3 and TRBJ2-7, with a tentative D call TRBD2 (7 bases). V was shortened by 3 bases and J by 6 bases, with 21 bases between the two germline ends. This CDR3 is built from 16 residues. Germline V gives CDR1 LGHNA, CDR2 YSLEER.